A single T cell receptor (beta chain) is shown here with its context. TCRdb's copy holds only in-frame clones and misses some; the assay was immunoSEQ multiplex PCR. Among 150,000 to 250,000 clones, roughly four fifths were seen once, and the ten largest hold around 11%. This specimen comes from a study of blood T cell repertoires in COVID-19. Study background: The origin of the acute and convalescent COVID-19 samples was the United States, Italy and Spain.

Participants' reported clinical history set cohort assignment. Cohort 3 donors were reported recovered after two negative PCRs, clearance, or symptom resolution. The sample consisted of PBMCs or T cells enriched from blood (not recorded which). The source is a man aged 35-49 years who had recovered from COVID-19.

CDR3 protein: CASRDDRNQETQYF. The DNA for the CDR3 is TGTGCCAGCAGGGATGACAGGAACCAAGAGACCCAGTACTTC. The rearrangement joins TRBV25-1 to TRBJ2-5; maybe TRBD1 (6 bases). Trimming cost V 6 bases and J 0 bases, with 11 bases left between them. CDR1 and CDR2 (germline): MGHDK, SYGVNS. CDR3 size: 14 residues.